These 21 T cell receptor beta chains originate from one sample sequenced in a study of T cell repertoires in cytomegalovirus infection. A single record per CDR3 protein comes from TCRdb applying MiXCR to the reads. The table shows roughly 500,000 distinct CDR3 sequences, with about 11% occurring only once. The sample comprised PBMCs. The receptors were gathered from a human donor in good health (CMV status not recorded). Some clones in this sample may be carry-over from other donors' samples.

In its sample, this clonotype was seen many times. The chain employs TRBV7-2 and TRBJ1-4, with 8 bases matching TRBD1. The CDR3 runs 14 residues. The V and J ends lost 5 bases and 7 bases, in that order; junction bases with no gene match: 6. CDR1 is SGHTA, CDR2 FQGNSA, per germline. Here the CDR3 reads CASSPDRASEKLFF. CDR3 in DNA: TGTGCCAGCAGCCCGGACAGGGCGAGTGAAAAACTGTTTTTT. Filled out from reference TRBV7-2 and TRBJ1-4, the complete variable domain reads GAGVSQSPSNKVTEKGKDVELRCDPISGHTALYWYRQSLGQGLEFLIYFQGNSAPDKSGLPSDRFSAERTGGSVSTLTIQRTQQEDSAVYLCASSPDRASEKLFFGSGTQLSVL.

The sample holds many counts of this clonotype. This chain connects TRBV7-2 to TRBJ1-3; 7 bases are shared with TRBD1. Germline CDR1 SGHTA, CDR2 FQGNSA. The CDR3 covers 14 residues. The ends lost 5 bases at V and 6 bases at J; junction bases unmatched: 7. The CDR3, as DNA: TGTGCCAGCAGCCGAGGGACAGTTGAAAACACCATATATTTT. It codes for CASSRGTVENTIYF.

This clonotype has a count of ten or more. The chain recombines TRBV5-5 with TRBJ1-1; tentatively, D is TRBD1 (6 bases). The CDR3 has 15 residues. The germline V gene encodes CDR1 SGHKS and CDR2 YYEKEE (reference sequence). Trimming shortened V by 0 bases and J by 4 bases, and 13 bases separated the two germline ends. The CDR3 DNA reads TGTGCCAGCAGCTTGGGGAGGGGGGGTGGCACTGAAGCTTTCTTT. Translating it yields CASSLGRGGGTEAFF. The full variable domain, in which reference TRBV5-5 and TRBJ1-1 provide the parts outside the CDR3, is DAGVTQSPTHLIKTRGQQVTLRCSPISGHKSVSWYQQVLGQGPQFIFQYYEKEERGRGNFPDRFSARQFPNYSSELNVNALLLGDSALYLCASSLGRGGGTEAFFGQGTRLTVV.

The sample holds many counts of this clonotype. V is TRBV29-1 and J is TRBJ1-2; D uncertain. The CDR3 contains 11 residues. V lost 4 bases and J 8 bases, leaving 11 bases between the germline ends. Germline CDR1 and CDR2: SQVTM and ANQGSEA. In nucleotides, the CDR3 is TGCAGCGTTGGAGAACAGTACGGCTACACCTTC. This sequence encodes CSVGEQYGYTF.

This clonotype has ten or more counts. The rearrangement joins TRBV28 to TRBJ2-7; 8 nucleotides match TRBD2. V lost 5 bases, J lost 2 bases, and 8 bases stayed unmatched. Germline V gene lookup returns CDR1 MDHEN and CDR2 SYDVKM. This CDR3 is built from 15 residues. CDR3 bases: TGTGCCAGCAGTCCCGCGGGGGGACCGACCTACGAGCAGTACTTC. Its protein product is CASSPAGGPTYEQYF.

This clonotype was counted a few times. The chain recombines TRBV27 with TRBJ2-7; TRBD1 matches at 9 bases. J gave up 5 bases and V 6 bases, and 2 bases lay outside the gene matches. CDR3 length: 12 amino acids. Germline V CDR1 and CDR2: MNHEY, SMNVEV (reference sequence). The CDR3 protein is CASRDRGHEQYF. The CDR3 nucleotides read TGTGCCAGCAGGGACAGGGGCCACGAGCAGTACTTC.

This clonotype came up a few times. The rearrangement uses TRBV5-1 and TRBJ2-1; possibly TRBD2 for D (6 bases). Trimming removed 4 bases from V and 10 bases from J, with 12 bases in between. CDR3 length: 12 residues. The germline V gene encodes CDR1 SGHRS and CDR2 YFSETQ. DNA for the CDR3: TGCGCCAGCAGCCGGAGGGGTGGGGAGCAGTTCTTC. Its protein is CASSRRGGEQFF.

The table lists this clonotype with a count of one. This chain connects TRBV12-3 or TRBV12-4 to TRBJ2-1; 10 positions agree with TRBD2. V lost 6 bases, J lost 9 bases, and 8 bases stayed unmatched. This CDR3 comprises 14 residues. The CDR3 protein is CASRLGLAGVEQFF. CDR3 bases: TGTGCCAGCAGACTCGGGCTAGCGGGAGTTGAGCAGTTCTTC.

This chain uses TRBV14 with TRBJ2-3; unclear D gene. V was pared by 3 bases and J by 0 bases, with 13 bases between. The CDR3 length is 16 residues. Germline CDR1 SGHDN, CDR2 FVKESK. CDR3 DNA sequence: TGTGCCAGCAGCCAGACGCTAGGGATAAGCACAGATACGCAGTATTTT. Translation: CASSQTLGISTDTQYF.

This clonotype was counted a few times. This sequence joins TRBV20-1 and TRBJ1-6; TRBD1 matches 8 bases. In germline, CDR1 is DFQATT, CDR2 SNEGSKA (reference sequence). The CDR3 sequence is 13 residues long. The J segment lost 10 bases and the V segment lost 6 bases, leaving 8 bases of the junction unmatched. The CDR3 is CSAPGTGTSPLHF. CDR3 nucleotides: TGCAGTGCCCCCGGGACAGGAACCTCACCCCTCCACTTT.

This rearrangement joins TRBV20-1 to TRBJ2-2; 11 nucleotides match TRBD1. Germline V gene data show CDR1 as DFQATT and CDR2 as SNEGSKA (reference sequence). The CDR3 has 16 amino acids. Trimming removed 6 bases from V and 4 bases from J; junction bases left unmatched: 10. The CDR3, as DNA: TGCAGTGCAAGAACCGGGACAGGGGGATTCACCGGGGAGCTGTTTTTT. Protein product: CSARTGTGGFTGELFF.

At least ten counts were recorded for this clonotype. The V gene is TRBV6-1, the J gene TRBJ1-2; maybe TRBD1 (5 bases). V was trimmed by 6 bases and J by 8 bases, leaving 16 bases between them. Germline V CDR1 and CDR2: MNHNS, SASEGT. The CDR3 has 13 amino acids. CDR3 nucleotides: TGTGCCAGCAGGCAGACAGTAGGGGTCGGCTACACCTTC. It encodes CASRQTVGVGYTF.

The genes are TRBV5-1 and TRBJ2-2; TRBD1 matches at 10 bases. Germline trimming cut 0 bases from V and 4 bases from J; bases unmatched to any gene: 3. CDR3 length: 16 residues. From germline, CDR1 is SGHRS and CDR2 YFSETQ. The CDR3 DNA reads as TGCGCCAGCAGCTTGGAAAGGACAGGGGGCACCGGGGAGCTGTTTTTT. Protein product: CASSLERTGGTGELFF.

This clonotype came up many times. The CDR3 bases are TGCGCCAGCAAGGCAACCAACTATGGCTACACCTTC. Protein: CASKATNYGYTF. The chain combines TRBV5-1 with TRBJ1-2; D not resolved. CDR1 is SGHRS, CDR2 YFSETQ, per germline. Trimming took off 6 bases at V and 2 bases at J, with 8 bases between the two ends. The CDR3 runs to 12 residues.

At least ten counts were recorded for this clonotype. This chain links TRBV6-1 with TRBJ2-1, with 7 bases lining up with TRBD2. The junction had 5 bases not matched to a gene; V was cut back by 8 bases and J by 4 bases. Looked up from germline, CDR1 is MNHNS and CDR2 is SASEGT. CDR3 length: 13 amino acids. CDR3: CASRGGGYNEQFF. The CDR3 DNA reads TGTGCCAGCCGGGGCGGGGGATACAATGAGCAGTTCTTC.

This clonotype was recorded at least ten times. V usage is TRBV10-3 and J usage is TRBJ1-6, with 8 bases that match TRBD1. The CDR3 covers 16 residues. V lost 3 bases to trimming and J lost 6 bases; unmatched junction nucleotides: 7. Germline CDR1 reads ENHRY; CDR2 reads SYGVKD. As DNA, the CDR3 is TGTGCCATCAGTGACTCCGGACAGGGTGGTAATTCACCCCTCCACTTT. Encoded protein: CAISDSGQGGNSPLHF.

This clonotype showed up many times. J is TRBJ1-1 and V is TRBV29-1; no definite D call. The CDR3 totals 15 residues. The V gene lost 3 bases and the J gene lost 2 bases, with 16 bases spanning the gap. CDR1 and CDR2 from the germline V gene are SQVTM and ANQGSEA. The CDR3, as DNA: TGCAGCGTTGACCTCGGGCCCCTTTTCAACACTGAAGCTTTCTTT. It translates to CSVDLGPLFNTEAFF.

This clonotype was seen a few times. The J gene is TRBJ2-1, the V gene TRBV29-1; 11 bases line up with TRBD2. The germline gives CDR1 SQVTM, CDR2 ANQGSEA. The CDR3 is 15 residues long. J gave up 5 bases and V 4 bases, and 7 bases lay outside the gene matches. For the CDR3, the DNA is TGCAGCGTTGTCCTAAGACTAGCGGGACACAATGAGCAGTTCTTC. Its translation is CSVVLRLAGHNEQFF.

This rearrangement joins TRBV15 to TRBJ2-5, with 10 bases aligning to TRBD1. Germline assignment: CDR1 LNHNV and CDR2 YYDKDF (reference sequence). With V trimmed by 4 bases and J by 5 bases, 16 bases remained unmatched. The CDR3 consists of 18 residues. The CDR3 DNA is TGTGCCACCAGCATCCACAGAAGCCCGGGACAGGGGAGGGAGACCCAGTACTTC. Its protein is CATSIHRSPGQGRETQYF.

This clonotype came up many times. The rearrangement links TRBV7-8 to TRBJ2-3, with D possibly TRBD2 on 5 matching bases. The length of the CDR3 is 12 residues. The V end lost 5 bases, the J end lost 8 bases, and 11 bases lay between the germline ends. Germline CDR1 reads SGHVS; CDR2 reads FQNEAQ. In nucleotides, the CDR3 is TGTGCCAGCAGCACATCGGGGAGTACGCAGTATTTT. Amino acids: CASSTSGSTQYF.

The table lists this clonotype with a few counts. This chain connects TRBV10-3 to TRBJ2-2; D may be TRBD2 (5 bases). The V gene lost 10 bases and the J gene lost 1 base, with 13 bases spanning the gap. This CDR3 comprises 14 residues. Germline-derived CDR1 and CDR2 are ENHRY and SYGVKD. This CDR3 is CATIKDWNTGELFF. The CDR3 coding sequence is TGTGCCACAATCAAGGACTGGAACACCGGGGAGCTGTTTTTT.